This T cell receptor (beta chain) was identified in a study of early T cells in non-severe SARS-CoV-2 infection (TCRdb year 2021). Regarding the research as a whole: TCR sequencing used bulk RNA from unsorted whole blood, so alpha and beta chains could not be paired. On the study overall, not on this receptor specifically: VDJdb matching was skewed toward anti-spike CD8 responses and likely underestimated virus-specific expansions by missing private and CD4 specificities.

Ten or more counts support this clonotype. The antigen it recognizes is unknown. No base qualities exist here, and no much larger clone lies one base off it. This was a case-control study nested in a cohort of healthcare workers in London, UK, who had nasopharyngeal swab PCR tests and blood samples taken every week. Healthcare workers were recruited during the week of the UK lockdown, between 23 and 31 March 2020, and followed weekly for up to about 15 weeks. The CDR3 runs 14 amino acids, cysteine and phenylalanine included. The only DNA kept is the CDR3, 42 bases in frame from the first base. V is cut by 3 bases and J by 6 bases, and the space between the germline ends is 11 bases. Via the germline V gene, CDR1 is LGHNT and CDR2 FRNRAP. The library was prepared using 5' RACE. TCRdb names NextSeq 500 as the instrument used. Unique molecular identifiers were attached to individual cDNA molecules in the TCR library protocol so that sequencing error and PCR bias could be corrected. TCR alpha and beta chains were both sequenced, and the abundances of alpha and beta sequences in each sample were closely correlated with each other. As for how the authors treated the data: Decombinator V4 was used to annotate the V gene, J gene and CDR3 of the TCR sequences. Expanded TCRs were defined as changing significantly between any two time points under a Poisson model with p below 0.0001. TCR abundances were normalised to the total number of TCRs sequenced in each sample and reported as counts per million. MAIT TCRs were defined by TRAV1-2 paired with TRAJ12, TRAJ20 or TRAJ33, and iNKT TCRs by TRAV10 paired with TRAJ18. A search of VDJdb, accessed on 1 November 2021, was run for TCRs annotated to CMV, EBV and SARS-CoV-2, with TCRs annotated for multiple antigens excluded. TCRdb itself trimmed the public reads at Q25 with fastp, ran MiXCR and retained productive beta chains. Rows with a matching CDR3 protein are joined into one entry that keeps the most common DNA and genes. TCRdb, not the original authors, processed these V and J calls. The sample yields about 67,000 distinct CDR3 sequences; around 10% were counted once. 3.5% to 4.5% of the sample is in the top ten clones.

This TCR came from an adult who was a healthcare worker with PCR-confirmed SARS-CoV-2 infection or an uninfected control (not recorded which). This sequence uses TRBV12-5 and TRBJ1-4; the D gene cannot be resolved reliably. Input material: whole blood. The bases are TGTGCTAGTGGTTTAGGAAGGGAGGATGAAAAACTGTTTTTT. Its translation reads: CASGLGREDEKLFF.